This T cell receptor beta chain emerged from a study of control samples from healthy donors and cancer patients. Using immunoSEQ multiplex PCR, the repertoire was profiled, and TCRdb retains in-frame clones only, with some absent. Here the sample spans approximately 99,000 clones, 82% being singletons. CDR3 length: 15 residues. Germline CDR1 and CDR2: LNHDA and SQIVND (reference sequence). J gave up 8 bases and V 5 bases, and 8 bases lay outside the gene matches. This TCR derives from a man aged 18 to 29 in good health. What was sequenced was blood. The J gene is TRBJ2-2, the V gene TRBV19; 10 nucleotides align to TRBD1. The CDR3: CASSGGGTGEGELFF. Written as DNA, the CDR3 is TGTGCCAGTAGTGGGGGCGGGACAGGGGAAGGGGAGCTGTTTTTT.